This TCR beta chain was retrieved from a study of early T cells in non-severe SARS-CoV-2 infection. Unique molecular identifiers were attached to individual cDNA molecules. TCRdb ran MiXCR on the 5' RACE reads and lists one entry per CDR3 protein. The sample consists of over 80,000 distinct CDR3 sequences, around 15% of them appearing once. The clonotype comes from an adult who was a healthcare worker with PCR-confirmed SARS-CoV-2 infection or an uninfected control (not recorded which). Material: whole blood.

The CDR3 DNA reads TGTGCCAGCAGTTACCCCGACGCCGCTGAAGCTTTCTTT. Amino acid sequence: CASSYPDAAEAFF. The chain employs TRBV6-6 and TRBJ1-1; no clear D. CDR1 is MNHNY and CDR2 is SVGAGI in the germline V gene (reference sequence). The CDR3 is 13 amino acids. The V gene lost 2 bases and the J gene lost 6 bases, with 10 bases spanning the gap.